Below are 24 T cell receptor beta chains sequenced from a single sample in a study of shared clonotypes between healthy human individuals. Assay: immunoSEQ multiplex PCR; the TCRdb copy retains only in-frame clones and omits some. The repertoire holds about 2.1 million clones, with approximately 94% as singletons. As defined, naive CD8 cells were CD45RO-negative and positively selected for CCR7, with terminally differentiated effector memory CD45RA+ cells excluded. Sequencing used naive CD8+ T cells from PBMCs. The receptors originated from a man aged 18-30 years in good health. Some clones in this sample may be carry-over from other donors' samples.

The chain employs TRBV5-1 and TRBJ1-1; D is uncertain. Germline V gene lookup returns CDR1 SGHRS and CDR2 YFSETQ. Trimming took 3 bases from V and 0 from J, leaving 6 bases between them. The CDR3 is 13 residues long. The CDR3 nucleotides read TGCGCCAGCAGCTCGGGGTTGAACACTGAAGCTTTCTTT. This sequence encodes CASSSGLNTEAFF. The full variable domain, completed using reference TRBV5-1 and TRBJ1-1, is KAGVTQTPRYLIKTRGQQVTLSCSPISGHRSVSWYQQTPGQGLQFLFEYFSETQRNKGNFPGRFSGRQFSNSRSEMNVSTLELGDSALYLCASSSGLNTEAFFGQGTRLTVV.

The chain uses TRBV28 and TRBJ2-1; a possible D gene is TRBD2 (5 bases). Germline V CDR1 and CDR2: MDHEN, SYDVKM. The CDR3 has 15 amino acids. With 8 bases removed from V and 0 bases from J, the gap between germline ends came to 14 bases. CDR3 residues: CASRSGVSSYNEQFF. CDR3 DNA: TGTGCCAGCCGGAGCGGCGTCAGCTCCTACAATGAGCAGTTCTTC.

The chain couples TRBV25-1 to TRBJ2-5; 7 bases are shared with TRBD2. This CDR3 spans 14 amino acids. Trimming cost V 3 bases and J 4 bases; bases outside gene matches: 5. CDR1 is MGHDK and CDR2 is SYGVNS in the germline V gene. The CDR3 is CASSDGGSGETQYF. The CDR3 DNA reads TGTGCCAGCAGTGACGGCGGGAGCGGAGAGACCCAGTACTTC.

For the CDR3, the DNA is TGTGCCAGCAGTACCTGGGGCGGGAGGGCCTATGAGCAGTTCTTC. Its translation: CASSTWGGRAYEQFF. The J gene is TRBJ2-1, the V gene TRBV28; the match to TRBD2 covers 9 bases. Germline CDR1 is MDHEN and CDR2 is SYDVKM. The CDR3 has 15 residues. The V and J ends lost 5 bases and 8 bases, in that order; junction bases with no gene match: 10.

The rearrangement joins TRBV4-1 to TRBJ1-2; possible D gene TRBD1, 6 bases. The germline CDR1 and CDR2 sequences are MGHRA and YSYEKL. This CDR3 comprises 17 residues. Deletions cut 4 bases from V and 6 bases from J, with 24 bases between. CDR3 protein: CASSLAPGGGGNDGYTF. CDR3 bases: TGCGCCAGCAGCCTTGCCCCTGGGGGGGGCGGAAACGATGGCTACACCTTC.

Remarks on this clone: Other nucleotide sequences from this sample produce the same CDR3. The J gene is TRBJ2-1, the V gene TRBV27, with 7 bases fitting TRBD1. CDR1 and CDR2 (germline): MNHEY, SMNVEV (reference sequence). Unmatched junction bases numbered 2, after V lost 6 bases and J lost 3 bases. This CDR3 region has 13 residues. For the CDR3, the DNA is TGTGCCAGCAGCAACAGGGGCTACAATGAGCAGTTCTTC. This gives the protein CASSNRGYNEQFF.

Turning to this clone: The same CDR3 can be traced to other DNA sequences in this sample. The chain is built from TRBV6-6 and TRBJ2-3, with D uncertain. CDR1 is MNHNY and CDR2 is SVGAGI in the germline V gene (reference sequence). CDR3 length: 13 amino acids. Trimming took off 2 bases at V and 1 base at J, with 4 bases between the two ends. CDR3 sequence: CASSYGGTDTQYF. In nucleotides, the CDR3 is TGTGCCAGCAGTTACGGGGGCACAGATACGCAGTATTTT.

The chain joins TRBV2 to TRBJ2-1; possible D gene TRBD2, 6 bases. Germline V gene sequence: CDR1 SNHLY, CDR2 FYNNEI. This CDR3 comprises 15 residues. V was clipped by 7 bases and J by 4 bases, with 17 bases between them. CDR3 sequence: CASIGGIGAYNEQFF. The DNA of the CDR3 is TGTGCCAGCATAGGCGGGATTGGGGCATACAATGAGCAGTTCTTC. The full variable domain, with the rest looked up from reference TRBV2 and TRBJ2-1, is EPEVTQTPSHQVTQMGQEVILRCVPISNHLYFYWYRQILGQKVEFLVSFYNNEISEKSEIFDDQFSVERPDGSNFTLKIRSTKLEDSAMYFCASIGGIGAYNEQFFGPGTRLTVL.

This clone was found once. The CDR3 sequence is CASSLLLGRGPGGELFF. CDR3 nucleotide sequence: TGTGCCAGCAGTTTATTACTCGGGAGGGGGCCGGGCGGGGAGCTGTTTTTT. The chain uses TRBV27 and TRBJ2-2; D is possibly TRBD2 (8 bases). The CDR3 spans 17 residues. Trimming left V 1 base short and J 7 bases short, with 19 bases between. CDR1 is MNHEY, CDR2 SMNVEV, per germline (reference sequence).

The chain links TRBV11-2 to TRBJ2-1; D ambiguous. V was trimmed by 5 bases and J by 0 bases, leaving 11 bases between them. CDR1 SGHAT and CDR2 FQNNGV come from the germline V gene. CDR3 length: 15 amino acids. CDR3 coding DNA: TGTGCCAGCAGCCTGATGAGGAGCTCCTACAATGAGCAGTTCTTC. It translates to CASSLMRSSYNEQFF.

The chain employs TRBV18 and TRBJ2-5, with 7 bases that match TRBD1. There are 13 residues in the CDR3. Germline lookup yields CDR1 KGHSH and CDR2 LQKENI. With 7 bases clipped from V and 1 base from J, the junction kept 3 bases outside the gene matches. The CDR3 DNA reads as TGTGCCAGCTTGGGGGACAGCCAAGAGACCCAGTACTTC. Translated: CASLGDSQETQYF.

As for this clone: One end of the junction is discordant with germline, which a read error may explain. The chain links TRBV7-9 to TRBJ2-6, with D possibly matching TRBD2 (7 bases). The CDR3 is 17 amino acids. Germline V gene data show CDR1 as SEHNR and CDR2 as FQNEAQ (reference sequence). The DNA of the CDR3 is TGTGCCAGCAGCTTCACTTTGGGGGGGCGCTTCCTCGAACAGAAAAATTTC. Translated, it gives CASSFTLGGRFLEQKNF.

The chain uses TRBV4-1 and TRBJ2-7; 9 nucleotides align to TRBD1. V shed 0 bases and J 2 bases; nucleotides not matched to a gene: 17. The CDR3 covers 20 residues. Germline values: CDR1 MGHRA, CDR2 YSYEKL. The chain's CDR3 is CASSQESPIYRGQDPYEQYF. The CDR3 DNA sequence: TGCGCCAGCAGCCAAGAGTCCCCAATCTACAGGGGGCAGGACCCCTACGAGCAGTACTTC.

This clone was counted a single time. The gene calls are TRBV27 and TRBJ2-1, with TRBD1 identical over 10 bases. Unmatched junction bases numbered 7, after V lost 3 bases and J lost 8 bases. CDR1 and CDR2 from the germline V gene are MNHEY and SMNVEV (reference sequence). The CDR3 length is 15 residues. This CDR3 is CASSLRTGGGYEQFF. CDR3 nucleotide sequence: TGTGCCAGCAGTTTGAGGACAGGGGGTGGCTATGAGCAGTTCTTC.

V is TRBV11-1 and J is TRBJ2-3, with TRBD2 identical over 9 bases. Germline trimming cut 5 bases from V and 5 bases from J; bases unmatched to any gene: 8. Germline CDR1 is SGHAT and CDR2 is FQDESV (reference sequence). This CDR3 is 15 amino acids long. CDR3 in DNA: TGTGCCAGCAGCCAATTGGCGGGAGGGAGAGATACGCAGTATTTT. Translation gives CASSQLAGGRDTQYF.

The CDR3, as DNA: TGTGCCAGCAGCTTATCGGCTAACTATGGCTACACCTTC. Translation gives CASSLSANYGYTF. V usage is TRBV11-2 and J usage is TRBJ1-2; the D is unclear. The CDR3 is made up of 13 amino acids. V lost 2 bases and J lost 0, with 4 bases in between. Germline V gene sequence: CDR1 SGHAT, CDR2 FQNNGV.

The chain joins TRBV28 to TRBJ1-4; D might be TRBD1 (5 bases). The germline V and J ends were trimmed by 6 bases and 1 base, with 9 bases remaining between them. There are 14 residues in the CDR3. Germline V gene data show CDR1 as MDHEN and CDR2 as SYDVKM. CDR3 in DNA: TGTGCCAGCAGGGGGGAGGAAACTAATGAAAAACTGTTTTTT. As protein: CASRGEETNEKLFF.

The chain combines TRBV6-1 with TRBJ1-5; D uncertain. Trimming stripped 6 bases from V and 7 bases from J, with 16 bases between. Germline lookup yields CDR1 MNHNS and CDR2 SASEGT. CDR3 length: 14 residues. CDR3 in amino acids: CASSHDKFRQPQHF. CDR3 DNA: TGTGCCAGCAGCCACGATAAGTTCCGCCAGCCCCAGCATTTT.

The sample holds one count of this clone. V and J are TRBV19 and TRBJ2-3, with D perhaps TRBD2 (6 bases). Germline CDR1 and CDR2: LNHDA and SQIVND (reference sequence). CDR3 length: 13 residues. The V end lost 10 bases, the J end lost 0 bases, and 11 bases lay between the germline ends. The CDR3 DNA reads TGTGCCACCTATAGCGGCAGCACAGATACGCAGTATTTT. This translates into CATYSGSTDTQYF.

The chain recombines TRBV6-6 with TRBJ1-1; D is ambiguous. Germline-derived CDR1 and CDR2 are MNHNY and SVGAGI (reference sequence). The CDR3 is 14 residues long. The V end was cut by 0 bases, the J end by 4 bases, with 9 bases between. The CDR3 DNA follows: TGTGCCAGCAGTTACTCGATACTCGGCACTGAAGCTTTCTTT. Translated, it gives CASSYSILGTEAFF.

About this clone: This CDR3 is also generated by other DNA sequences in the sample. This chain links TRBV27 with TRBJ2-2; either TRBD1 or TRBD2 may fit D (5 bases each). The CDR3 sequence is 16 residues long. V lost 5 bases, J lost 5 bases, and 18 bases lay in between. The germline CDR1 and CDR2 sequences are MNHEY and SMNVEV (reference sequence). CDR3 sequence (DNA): TGTGCCAGCAGTCCCTTGAGGGGAAGGGGAACCGGGGAGCTGTTTTTT. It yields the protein CASSPLRGRGTGELFF.

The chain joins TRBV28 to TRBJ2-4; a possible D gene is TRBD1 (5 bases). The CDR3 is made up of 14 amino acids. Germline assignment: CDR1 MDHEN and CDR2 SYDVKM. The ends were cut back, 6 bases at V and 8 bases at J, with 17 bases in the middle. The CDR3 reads CASSRAGFEDIQYF. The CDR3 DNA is TGTGCCAGCAGCAGGGCTGGTTTCGAGGACATTCAGTACTTC.

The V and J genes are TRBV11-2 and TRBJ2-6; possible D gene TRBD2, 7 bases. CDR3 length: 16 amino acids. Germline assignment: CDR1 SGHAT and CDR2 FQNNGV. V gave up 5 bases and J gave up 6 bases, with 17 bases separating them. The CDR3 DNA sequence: TGTGCCAGCAGCCCGCACGGGGGGCGCGAGGCCAACGTCCTGACTTTC. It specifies CASSPHGGREANVLTF.

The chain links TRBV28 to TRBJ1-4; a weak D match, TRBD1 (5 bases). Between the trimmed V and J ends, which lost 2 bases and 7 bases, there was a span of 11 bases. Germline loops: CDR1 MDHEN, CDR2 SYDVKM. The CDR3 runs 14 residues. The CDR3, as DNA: TGTGCCAGCAGTTTACCAAGGGGACGTGAAAAACTGTTTTTT. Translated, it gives CASSLPRGREKLFF.